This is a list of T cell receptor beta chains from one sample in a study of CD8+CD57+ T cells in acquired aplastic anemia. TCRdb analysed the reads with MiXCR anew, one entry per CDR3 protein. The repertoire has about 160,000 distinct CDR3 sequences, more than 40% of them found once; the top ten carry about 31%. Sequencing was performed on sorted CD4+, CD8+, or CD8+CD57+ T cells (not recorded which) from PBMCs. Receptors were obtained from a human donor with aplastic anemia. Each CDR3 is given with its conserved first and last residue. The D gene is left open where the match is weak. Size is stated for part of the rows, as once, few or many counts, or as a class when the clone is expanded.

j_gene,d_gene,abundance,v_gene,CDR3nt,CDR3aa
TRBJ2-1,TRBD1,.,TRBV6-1,TGTGCCAGCAGTTTTTACGACAGGGGCCCCTACAATGAGCAGTTCTTC,CASSFYDRGPYNEQFF
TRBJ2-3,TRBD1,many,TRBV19,TGTGCCAGTAGTATAGATCTTTTGGGGGACAGTTACACAGATACGCAGTATTTT,CASSIDLLGDSYTDTQYF
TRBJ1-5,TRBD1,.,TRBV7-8,TGTGCCAGCAGCGTACAGGGGACGGAGCAGCCCCAGCATTTT,CASSVQGTEQPQHF
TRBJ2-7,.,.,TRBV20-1,TGCAGTGCTACAGGGAAATACTACGAGCAGTACTTC,CSATGKYYEQYF
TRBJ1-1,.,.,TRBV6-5,TGTGCCAGCAGTTACTCGATAACCGGGTTTATCGGCACTGAAGCTTTCTTT,CASSYSITGFIGTEAFF
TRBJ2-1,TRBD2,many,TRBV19,TGTGCCAGTATTCCCTCGACTAGCGCCGATGAGCAGTTCTTC,CASIPSTSADEQFF
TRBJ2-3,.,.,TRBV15,TGTGCCACCAGCAGGGGGTTTGGGGGCACAGATACGCAGTATTTT,CATSRGFGGTDTQYF
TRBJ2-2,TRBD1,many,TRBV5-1,TGCGCCAGCAGCTCGAGGACAGGGTCGAACACCGGGGAGCTGTTTTTT,CASSSRTGSNTGELFF
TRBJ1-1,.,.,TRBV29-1,TGCAGCGGCATGACAGGGAACACTGAAGCTTTCTTT,CSGMTGNTEAFF
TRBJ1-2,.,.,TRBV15,TGTGCCACCAGTGTTATCAGGAAAGGCCGCTATGGCTACACCTTC,CATSVIRKGRYGYTF
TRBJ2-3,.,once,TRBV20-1,TGCAGTGCTAGAGATTACCGGGCCCCACACACAGATACGCAGTATTTT,CSARDYRAPHTDTQYF
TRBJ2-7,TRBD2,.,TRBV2,TGTGCCAGCTGGACAGCGGGAGGTTACGAGCAGTACTTC,CASWTAGGYEQYF
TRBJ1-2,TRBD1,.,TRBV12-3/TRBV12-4,TGTGCCAGCAGTTTAAGCAGGGGGCAGAGTGGCTACACCTTC,CASSLSRGQSGYTF
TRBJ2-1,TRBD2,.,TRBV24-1,TGTGCCACCAGGACTAGCGAATTCAATGAGCAGTTCTTC,CATRTSEFNEQFF
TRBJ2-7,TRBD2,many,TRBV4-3,TGCGCCAGCAGCCAAGAAAACGTCGGGACTAGCCTTACCTACGAGCAGTACTTC,CASSQENVGTSLTYEQYF
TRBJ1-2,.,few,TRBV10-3,TGTGCCACTAGGACCGGGGGCTACACCTTC,CATRTGGYTF
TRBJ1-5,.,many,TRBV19,TGTGCCAGTAGTTGGTCAACCGATAGCAATCAGCCCCAGCATTTT,CASSWSTDSNQPQHF
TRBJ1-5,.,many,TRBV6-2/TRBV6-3,TGTGCCAGCAGTTACTCGATTCAGCCCCAGCATTTT,CASSYSIQPQHF
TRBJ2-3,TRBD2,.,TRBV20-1,TGCAGTGCTTGGCCCGATAGCGGGACCCTAACAGATACGCAGTATTTT,CSAWPDSGTLTDTQYF
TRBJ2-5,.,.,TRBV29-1,TGCAGCGTTGAAGATTACAGGGAGCTGGGAGAGACCCAGTACTTC,CSVEDYRELGETQYF
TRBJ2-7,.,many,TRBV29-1,TGCAGCGTTGAACGGACGAGCGGGCTTCATTACGAGCAGTACTTC,CSVERTSGLHYEQYF
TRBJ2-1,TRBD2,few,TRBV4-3,TGCGCCAGCAGCCGAGATTTCCCGGGACTAGCGGGGGAGCAGTTCTTC,CASSRDFPGLAGEQFF
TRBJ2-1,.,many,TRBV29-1,TGCAGCGTTGAGTATGCGGGCGGGGCCCATCAGGAGCAGTTCTTC,CSVEYAGGAHQEQFF
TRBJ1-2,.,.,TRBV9,TGTGCCAGCAGCGTCGGGGTGGGGGGGCGTTCAGCTAACTATGGCTACACCTTC,CASSVGVGGRSANYGYTF
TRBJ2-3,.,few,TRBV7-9,TGTGCCAGCAGACCAAGAAGCACAGATACGCAGTATTTT,CASRPRSTDTQYF
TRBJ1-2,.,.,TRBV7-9,TGTGCCAGCAGCGTAGAGGACCCCTATGGCTACACCTTC,CASSVEDPYGYTF
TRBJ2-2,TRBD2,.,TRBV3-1,TGTGCCAGCAGCCAAGCCCCAACTAGCGGGAGGTACACCGGGGAGCTGTTTTTT,CASSQAPTSGRYTGELFF
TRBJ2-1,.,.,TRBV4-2,TGTGCCAGCAGCCAAGATCTGGTCGGGACCTGCAATGAGCAGTTCTTC,CASSQDLVGTCNEQFF
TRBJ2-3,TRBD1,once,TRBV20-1,TGCAGTGCTGCCGGGACAGGGAGTGCAGATACGCAGTATTTT,CSAAGTGSADTQYF
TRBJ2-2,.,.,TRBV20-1,TGCAGTGCTAGAGATTCCAGCTTCACCGGGGAGCTGTTTTTT,CSARDSSFTGELFF
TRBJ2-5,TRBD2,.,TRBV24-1,TGTGCCACCAGTGATTTCGCTAGCGGGGGAGGAGAGACCCAGTACTTC,CATSDFASGGGETQYF